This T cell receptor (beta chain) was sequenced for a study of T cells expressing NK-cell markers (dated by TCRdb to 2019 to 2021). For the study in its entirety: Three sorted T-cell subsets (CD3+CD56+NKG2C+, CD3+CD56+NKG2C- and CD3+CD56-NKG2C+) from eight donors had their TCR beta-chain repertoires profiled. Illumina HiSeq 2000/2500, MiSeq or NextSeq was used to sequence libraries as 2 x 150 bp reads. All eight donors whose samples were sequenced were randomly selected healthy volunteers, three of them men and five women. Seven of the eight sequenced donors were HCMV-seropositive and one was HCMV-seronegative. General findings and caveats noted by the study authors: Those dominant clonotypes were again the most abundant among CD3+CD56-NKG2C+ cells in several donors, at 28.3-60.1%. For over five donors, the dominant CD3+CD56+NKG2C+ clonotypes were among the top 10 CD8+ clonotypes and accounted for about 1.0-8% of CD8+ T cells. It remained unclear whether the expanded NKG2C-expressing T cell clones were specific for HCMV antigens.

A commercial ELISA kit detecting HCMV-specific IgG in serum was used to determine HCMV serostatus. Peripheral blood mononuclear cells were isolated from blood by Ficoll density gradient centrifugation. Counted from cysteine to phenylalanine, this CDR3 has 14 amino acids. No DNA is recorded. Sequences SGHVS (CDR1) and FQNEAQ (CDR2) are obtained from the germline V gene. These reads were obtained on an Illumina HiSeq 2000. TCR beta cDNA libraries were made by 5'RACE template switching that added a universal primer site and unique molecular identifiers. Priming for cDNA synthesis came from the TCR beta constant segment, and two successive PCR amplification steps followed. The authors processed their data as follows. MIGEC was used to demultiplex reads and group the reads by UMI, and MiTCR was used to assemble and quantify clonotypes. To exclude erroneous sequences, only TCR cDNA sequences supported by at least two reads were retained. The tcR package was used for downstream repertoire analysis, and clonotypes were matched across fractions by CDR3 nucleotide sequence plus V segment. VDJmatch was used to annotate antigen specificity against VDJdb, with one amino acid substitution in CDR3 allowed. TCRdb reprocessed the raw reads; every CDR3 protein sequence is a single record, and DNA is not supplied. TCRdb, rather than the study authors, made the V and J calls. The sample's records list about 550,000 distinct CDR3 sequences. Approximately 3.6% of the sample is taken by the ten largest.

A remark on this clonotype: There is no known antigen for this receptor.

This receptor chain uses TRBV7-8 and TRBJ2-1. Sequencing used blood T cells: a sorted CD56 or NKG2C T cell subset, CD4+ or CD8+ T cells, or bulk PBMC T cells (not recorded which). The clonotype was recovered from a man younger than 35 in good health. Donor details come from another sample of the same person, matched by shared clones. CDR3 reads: CASSPQRTHNEQFF.